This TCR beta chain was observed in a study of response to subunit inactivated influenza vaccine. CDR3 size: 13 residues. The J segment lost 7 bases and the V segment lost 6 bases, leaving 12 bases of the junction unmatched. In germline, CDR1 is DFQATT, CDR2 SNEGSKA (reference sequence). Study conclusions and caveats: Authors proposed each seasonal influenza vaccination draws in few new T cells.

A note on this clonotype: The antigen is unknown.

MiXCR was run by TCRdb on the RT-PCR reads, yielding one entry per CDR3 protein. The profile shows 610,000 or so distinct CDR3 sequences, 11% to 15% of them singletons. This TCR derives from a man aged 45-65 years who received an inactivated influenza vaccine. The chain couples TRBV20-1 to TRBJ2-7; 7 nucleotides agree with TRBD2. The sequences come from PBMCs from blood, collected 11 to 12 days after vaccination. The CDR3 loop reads CSARKTSMGEQYF. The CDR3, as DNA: TGCAGTGCGAGGAAGACTAGCATGGGGGAGCAGTACTTC.